These 27 T cell receptor beta chains were sequenced from one sample in a study of blood T cell repertoires in COVID-19. The repertoire was sequenced with immunoSEQ multiplex PCR; TCRdb's copy has only in-frame clones and lacks some. The data hold tens of thousands of clones, with approximately 88% observed a single time. The source material was peripheral blood. Receptors originate from a human donor in a cohort sampled during active COVID-19.

This clone was seen a handful of times. The chain links TRBV19 to TRBJ2-3; maybe TRBD1 (5 bases). CDR1 and CDR2 (germline): LNHDA, SQIVND (reference sequence). Trimming shortened V by 7 bases and J by 5 bases, and 13 bases separated the two germline ends. CDR3 size: 13 residues. The DNA of the CDR3 is TGTGCCAGTACAAAGGACACGCGAGATACGCAGTATTTT. Residues: CASTKDTRDTQYF.

The CDR3 sequence: CASSRQSPGAGDEKLFF. The CDR3 nucleotides read TGTGCCAGCAGCCGGCAATCTCCCGGCGCCGGGGATGAAAAACTGTTTTTT. The V call is TRBV3-1 (or the pseudogene TRBV3-2), the J call TRBJ1-4, with no clear D. Germline loops: CDR1 LGHDT, CDR2 YNNKEL (reference sequence). V was trimmed by 4 bases and J by 6 bases, leaving 21 bases between them. The CDR3 length is 17 residues.

The CDR3 region has the DNA TGTGCCAGCAAGACCGGGGGGGCCTCCTACAATGAGCAGTTCTTC. Translating gives CASKTGGASYNEQFF. The chain recombines TRBV2 with TRBJ2-1; 8 bases are shared with TRBD2. This CDR3 comprises 15 residues. Trimming at V came to 7 bases and at J to 0 bases, leaving 5 bases not matched to a gene. Germline V gene data show CDR1 as SNHLY and CDR2 as FYNNEI. Filled out from reference TRBV2 and TRBJ2-1, the complete variable domain reads EPEVTQTPSHQVTQMGQEVILRCVPISNHLYFYWYRQILGQKVEFLVSFYNNEISEKSEIFDDQFSVERPDGSNFTLKIRSTKLEDSAMYFCASKTGGASYNEQFFGPGTRLTVL.

The chain has TRBV5-1 and TRBJ1-2, with TRBD1 identical over 7 bases. V shed 4 bases, J shed 1 base, and the junction held 10 bases outside the gene matches. The V gene's germline CDR1 is SGHRS and CDR2 YFSETQ. CDR3 length: 16 residues. The CDR3 coding sequence is TGCGCCAGCAGCCTAGACAGGGCTACCTTTAACTATGGCTACACCTTC. This codes for CASSLDRATFNYGYTF.

The chain recombines TRBV7-9 with TRBJ1-1, with D maybe TRBD1 (6 bases). Trimming shortened V by 1 base and J by 2 bases, and 11 bases separated the two germline ends. CDR3 length equals 15 residues. CDR1 SEHNR and CDR2 FQNEAQ come from the germline V gene (reference sequence). The CDR3 nucleotides read TGTGCCAGCAGCTTAGTTAGGGGGGGAAACACTGAAGCTTTCTTT. It is translated as CASSLVRGGNTEAFF.

This clone was counted between two and nine times. This chain links TRBV5-6 with TRBJ2-7; perhaps TRBD1 as D (6 bases). The CDR3 runs to 13 residues. V lost 2 bases to trimming and J lost 6 bases, with 12 bases between them. CDR1 and CDR2 from the germline V gene are SGHDT and YYEEEE. CDR3 coding DNA: TGTGCCAGCAGCTTAGGGGGTCGAGGCGAGCAGTACTTC. It is translated as CASSLGGRGEQYF.

The V call is TRBV28, the J call TRBJ1-2; D is unresolved. Trimming removed 3 bases at V and 8 bases at J, with 16 bases between. This CDR3 has 14 residues. Germline CDR1 reads MDHEN; CDR2 reads SYDVKM. The CDR3 region is CASSFIRSVRGYTF. In DNA form, the CDR3 reads TGTGCCAGCAGTTTTATCCGAAGCGTCCGAGGCTACACCTTC.

V is TRBV7-2 and J is TRBJ2-1; tentatively, D is TRBD1 (5 bases). V was clipped by 3 bases and J by 10 bases, with 13 bases between them. Germline CDR1 is SGHTA and CDR2 is FQGNSA. The CDR3 is 13 amino acids. In DNA form, the CDR3 reads TGTGCCAGCAGCTTTAGGGGCAATCGGGAGCAGTTCTTC. As protein: CASSFRGNREQFF.

V usage is TRBV28 and J usage is TRBJ1-2; D remains unclear. The V end lost 3 bases, the J end lost 4 bases, and 6 bases lay between the germline ends. The CDR3 sequence is 12 residues long. Germline CDR1 reads MDHEN; CDR2 reads SYDVKM. CDR3 DNA sequence: TGTGCCAGCAGTTTGGCCGTCTATGGCTACACCTTC. Its protein product is CASSLAVYGYTF.

This rearrangement joins TRBV6-5 to TRBJ2-1; 9 bases agree with TRBD1. The CDR3 covers 15 residues. J was trimmed by 4 bases and V by 5 bases; bases with no gene match: 6. Germline V gives CDR1 MNHEY, CDR2 SVGAGI. Written as DNA, the CDR3 is TGTGCCAGCAGTCGCGAGGACAGGGGTTACAATGAGCAGTTCTTC. This encodes CASSREDRGYNEQFF.

The chain couples TRBV15 to TRBJ2-7; possibly TRBD2 for D (6 bases). CDR1 LNHNV and CDR2 YYDKDF come from the germline V gene (reference sequence). V shed 0 bases and J shed 3 bases, with 12 bases lying between them. The CDR3 has 15 amino acids. The CDR3: CATSRDGTLLYEQYF. DNA of the CDR3: TGTGCCACCAGCAGAGATGGGACTCTACTCTACGAGCAGTACTTC.

V and J are TRBV10-2 and TRBJ1-5; the match to TRBD1 covers 8 bases. The CDR3 is 14 amino acids. CDR1 and CDR2 (germline): WSHSY, SAAADI. V shed 9 bases and J 7 bases; nucleotides not matched to a gene: 11. CDR3 residues: CASPGQGNRQPQHF. CDR3 in DNA: TGCGCCAGTCCCGGACAGGGAAATCGGCAGCCCCAGCATTTT.

The J gene is TRBJ2-5, the V gene TRBV11-3; D ambiguous. Germline CDR1 and CDR2: SGHNT and YENEEA. The CDR3 has 12 amino acids. Trimming left V 5 bases short and J 7 bases short, with 11 bases between. The CDR3 region is CASSPSTGTQYF. Here the CDR3 DNA reads TGTGCCAGCAGCCCGAGCACTGGGACCCAGTACTTC.

The CDR3 sequence is CASSPPGVTKFF. The CDR3 region has the DNA TGTGCCAGCTCACCACCGGGAGTCACTAAGTTCTTC. The chain recombines TRBV18 with TRBJ2-1, with TRBD2 as a possible D gene (5 bases). This CDR3 comprises 12 residues. CDR1 is KGHSH, CDR2 LQKENI, per germline. Trimming stripped 0 bases from V and 14 bases from J, with 11 bases between.

J is TRBJ1-3 and V is TRBV9; D is perhaps TRBD1 (5 bases). Germline assignment: CDR1 SGDLS and CDR2 YYNGEE. The V end lost 4 bases, the J end lost 2 bases, and 13 bases lay between the germline ends. CDR3 length equals 15 residues. The CDR3 DNA reads TGTGCCAGCAGCTTCAACCAAGGGGCTGGAAACACCATATATTTT. Translation gives CASSFNQGAGNTIYF.

The chain joins TRBV3-1 (or the pseudogene TRBV3-2) to TRBJ2-2; maybe TRBD2 (5 bases). The germline V and J ends were trimmed by 2 bases and 4 bases, with 11 bases remaining between them. CDR1 and CDR2 from the germline V gene are LGHDT and YNNKEL (reference sequence). The CDR3 spans 15 residues. The CDR3 spells CASSQNGVRTGELFF. DNA of the CDR3: TGTGCCAGCAGCCAAAACGGGGTACGCACCGGGGAGCTGTTTTTT.

V is TRBV21-1 and J is TRBJ2-1; the D call of TRBD1 is as the table states it, not checked on the DNA. TRBV21-1 is a known pseudogene. The CDR3 has 12 amino acids. CDR3 region: CASADNYNEQFF. CDR3 bases: TGTGCCAGCGCTGACAACTACAATGAGCAGTTCTTC.

V usage is TRBV18 and J usage is TRBJ2-7; D is perhaps TRBD1 (5 bases). With 0 bases removed from V and 5 bases from J, the gap between germline ends came to 8 bases. The germline CDR1 and CDR2 sequences are KGHSH and LQKENI. The CDR3 covers 13 residues. The CDR3, as DNA: TGTGCCAGCTCACCACCTTTAGGGGACGAGCAGTACTTC. Its protein is CASSPPLGDEQYF.

The chain carries TRBV7-2 and TRBJ2-7; TRBD2 agrees at 7 bases. Germline trimming cut 1 base from V and 5 bases from J; bases unmatched to any gene: 5. This CDR3 is built from 14 residues. Germline V gives CDR1 SGHTA, CDR2 FQGNSA. CDR3 nucleotide sequence: TGTGCCAGCAGCTTAGAACTAGCGTCCGACGAGCAGTACTTC. Its translation: CASSLELASDEQYF.

The rearrangement uses TRBV18 and TRBJ1-5; a weak D match, TRBD1 (6 bases). Trimming removed 3 bases at V and 6 bases at J, with 21 bases between. The CDR3 is 17 residues long. Germline values: CDR1 KGHSH, CDR2 LQKENI. CDR3 loop: CASSPYRDKGYGQPQHF. CDR3 DNA: TGTGCCAGCTCACCGTACCGGGACAAAGGTTATGGTCAGCCCCAGCATTTT.

The J gene is TRBJ1-1, the V gene TRBV6-5; 9 nucleotides match TRBD1. The CDR3 runs 14 residues. CDR1 is MNHEY and CDR2 is SVGAGI in the germline V gene. Trimming at V came to 6 bases and at J to 1 base, leaving 3 bases not matched to a gene. The CDR3, as DNA: TGTGCCAGCAGACAGGGGGCTGAGAACACTGAAGCTTTCTTT. It yields the protein CASRQGAENTEAFF.

The chain uses TRBV7-9 and TRBJ1-2; D remains ambiguous. V shed 11 bases and J shed 8 bases, with 18 bases lying between them. This CDR3 region has 12 residues. From germline, CDR1 is SEHNR and CDR2 FQNEAQ (reference sequence). CDR3 DNA sequence: TGTGCCGCCACCCCGACATCTCGAGGCTACACCTTC. It is translated as CAATPTSRGYTF.

The chain uses TRBV5-1 and TRBJ2-4; weak D call: TRBD2 (5 bases). The CDR3 is 15 residues long. From germline, CDR1 is SGHRS and CDR2 YFSETQ. Trimming removed 4 bases from V and 8 bases from J, with 19 bases in between. For the CDR3, the DNA is TGCGCCAGCAGCCTGGACCCTACTAAAGCGGACATTCAGTACTTC. This gives the protein CASSLDPTKADIQYF. Full variable domain (outside the CDR3, taken from reference TRBV5-1 and TRBJ2-4): KAGVTQTPRYLIKTRGQQVTLSCSPISGHRSVSWYQQTPGQGLQFLFEYFSETQRNKGNFPGRFSGRQFSNSRSEMNVSTLELGDSALYLCASSLDPTKADIQYFGAGTRLSVL.

V usage is TRBV11-2 and J usage is TRBJ2-3; maybe TRBD2 (5 bases). The CDR3 covers 15 residues. CDR1 and CDR2 from the germline V gene are SGHAT and FQNNGV. V was trimmed by 1 base and J by 3 bases, leaving 11 bases between them. CDR3 residues: CASSLVFRGTDTQYF. The CDR3 bases are TGTGCCAGCAGCTTAGTTTTTCGGGGAACAGATACGCAGTATTTT.

The V and J genes are TRBV5-6 and TRBJ1-4, with 8 bases fitting TRBD1. V lost 4 bases and J lost 8; bases outside the gene matches: 13. From germline, CDR1 is SGHDT and CDR2 YYEEEE. CDR3 length: 16 amino acids. The CDR3 region is CASSGDAGTGREKLFF. The CDR3 coding sequence is TGTGCCAGCAGCGGGGATGCAGGGACAGGTCGCGAAAAACTGTTTTTT.

The J gene is TRBJ2-1, the V gene TRBV7-3; D might be TRBD2 (5 bases). Trimming shortened V by 0 bases and J by 8 bases, and 8 bases separated the two germline ends. The CDR3 totals 13 residues. The V gene's germline CDR1 is SGHTA and CDR2 FQGTGA. The CDR3: CASSLTRRDEQFF. The CDR3 DNA is TGTGCCAGCAGCTTAACGAGGCGGGATGAGCAGTTCTTC.

Relative to its sample, this clone is medium-sized. Other DNA sequences in the same sample also yield this CDR3. The chain uses TRBV12-2 and TRBJ1-6; the DNA was not compared with TRBD1, the D call given in the table. TRBV12-2 counts as a pseudogene. The CDR3 loop spans 14 amino acids. This CDR3 reads CASRLGQANSPLHF. In nucleotides, the CDR3 is TGTGCAAGTCGCTTAGGACAGGCCAATTCACCCCTCCACTTT.